Following are 23 T cell receptor beta chains from one sample sequenced in a study of shared clonotypes between healthy human individuals. Libraries were prepared by immunoSEQ multiplex PCR; TCRdb keeps only in-frame clonotypes and omits some of them. The sample yields millions of clones, about 95% seen once. The sequenced sample consisted of naive CD4+ T cells sorted from blood. Subset of the sample: CD45RA+ positively selected. Every receptor here comes from a man between 18 and 29 years old in good health.

The chain has TRBV5-1 and TRBJ1-3; D gene uncertain. CDR3 size: 16 residues. Germline assignment: CDR1 SGHRS and CDR2 YFSETQ. The ends were cut back, 0 bases at V and 0 bases at J, with 10 bases in the middle. In nucleotides, the CDR3 is TGCGCCAGCAGCTTGGGTGGCTCCTCCTCTGGAAACACCATATATTTT. Translation: CASSLGGSSSGNTIYF.

The V call is TRBV7-2, the J call TRBJ2-7, with unresolved D. The CDR3 length is 13 residues. The germline V and J ends were trimmed by 5 bases and 2 bases, with 10 bases remaining between them. Germline V CDR1 and CDR2: SGHTA, FQGNSA. CDR3 residues: CASSLGWAYEQYF. The DNA of the CDR3 is TGTGCCAGCAGCCTGGGATGGGCCTACGAGCAGTACTTC.

V usage is TRBV25-1 and J usage is TRBJ1-2; 10 bases are a match to TRBD1. This CDR3 contains 15 residues. The germline CDR1 and CDR2 sequences are MGHDK and SYGVNS. The trim removed 1 base at V and 7 bases at J, leaving 6 bases unmatched. The CDR3 sequence: CASSESPGQGSGYTF. The CDR3, as DNA: TGTGCCAGCAGTGAATCCCCGGGACAGGGGTCTGGCTACACCTTC.

The chain joins TRBV12-5 to TRBJ2-7; 9 nucleotides line up with TRBD1. Germline V gene data show CDR1 as LGHNT and CDR2 as FRNRAP. Unmatched junction bases numbered 6, after V lost 6 bases and J lost 3 bases. The CDR3 sequence is 14 residues long. The chain's CDR3 is CASGSGTGSYEQYF. In nucleotides, the CDR3 is TGTGCTAGTGGGTCCGGGACAGGGAGCTACGAGCAGTACTTC.

The V gene is TRBV27, the J gene TRBJ1-2; unclear D gene. V was shortened by 3 bases and J by 5 bases, with 7 bases between the two germline ends. This CDR3 contains 12 residues. Germline V gene data show CDR1 as MNHEY and CDR2 as SMNVEV (reference sequence). The CDR3 DNA reads TGTGCCAGCAGTTTCGCGGGGTATGGCTACACCTTC. Protein: CASSFAGYGYTF.

V usage is TRBV5-4 and J usage is TRBJ2-7; 7 bases align to TRBD1. CDR3 length equals 16 residues. Looked up from germline, CDR1 is SGHNT and CDR2 is YYREEE (reference sequence). With 6 bases clipped from V and 0 bases from J, the junction kept 12 bases outside the gene matches. CDR3 sequence reads: CASTIGGSGGSYEQYF. The DNA for the CDR3 is TGTGCCAGCACCATAGGTGGTTCAGGGGGCTCCTACGAGCAGTACTTC.

This chain connects TRBV11-3 to TRBJ2-2, with 10 bases fitting TRBD2. CDR1 is SGHNT, CDR2 YENEEA, per germline. The V segment lost 8 bases and the J segment 5 bases; nucleotides outside the gene matches: 5. The CDR3 consists of 14 residues. The CDR3 sequence is CASASGGQTGELFF. CDR3 sequence (DNA): TGTGCCAGCGCTAGCGGGGGTCAAACCGGGGAGCTGTTTTTT.

For this clone: Other DNA sequences in this specimen translate into the identical CDR3. The rearrangement links TRBV5-4 to TRBJ2-7; 11 bases line up with TRBD1. V gave up 1 base and J gave up 3 bases; unmatched junction bases: 3. Germline values: CDR1 SGHNT, CDR2 YYREEE (reference sequence). CDR3 length: 15 residues. The CDR3 is CASSLSGTGGYEQYF. In nucleotides, the CDR3 is TGTGCCAGCAGCTTGTCCGGGACAGGGGGCTACGAGCAGTACTTC.

This sequence joins TRBV29-1 and TRBJ2-3; 9 positions match TRBD1. The CDR3 is made up of 12 amino acids. Germline CDR1 reads SQVTM; CDR2 reads ANQGSEA. V dropped 5 bases and J dropped 6; count of bases not matched to a gene: 3. CDR3 residues: CSVWTGADTQYF. The CDR3 DNA follows: TGCAGCGTTTGGACAGGGGCGGATACGCAGTATTTT.

The chain uses TRBV13 and TRBJ2-1; TRBD1 is a possible D gene (6 bases). Trimming shortened V by 5 bases and J by 0 bases, and 11 bases separated the two germline ends. The CDR3 has 15 amino acids. The germline V gene has CDR1 PRHDT and CDR2 FYEKMQ (reference sequence). CDR3 nucleotide sequence: TGTGCCAGCAGCCAAGGGACAAACTCCTACAATGAGCAGTTCTTC. It codes for CASSQGTNSYNEQFF.

The V call is TRBV4-3, the J call TRBJ1-4; tentative D call: TRBD1 (5 bases). The CDR3 covers 15 residues. Germline V gene data show CDR1 as LGHNA and CDR2 as YSLEER. Trimming took off 4 bases at V and 5 bases at J, with 14 bases between the two ends. CDR3 residues: CASSPREGRNEKLFF. DNA of the CDR3: TGCGCCAGCAGCCCCCGGGAGGGGCGGAATGAAAAACTGTTTTTT.

The V and J genes are TRBV28 and TRBJ2-7, with a weak D call TRBD2 (6 bases). V gave up 4 bases and J gave up 12 bases, with 25 bases separating them. Germline loops: CDR1 MDHEN, CDR2 SYDVKM. The CDR3 has 15 residues. CDR3 sequence: CASSSAGPVSEGLYF. The CDR3 DNA is TGTGCCAGCAGTTCCGCGGGGCCTGTATCTGAGGGGCTGTACTTC.

This clone appeared once. The chain is built from TRBV7-9 and TRBJ2-5; the D gene is possibly TRBD2 (7 bases). Between the trimmed V and J ends, which lost 0 bases and 4 bases, there was a span of 12 bases. CDR1 SEHNR and CDR2 FQNEAQ come from the germline V gene (reference sequence). The CDR3 is 15 amino acids. As DNA, the CDR3 is TGTGCCAGCAGCTTAGCGCGGGGGCCGAGAGAGACCCAGTACTTC. Protein: CASSLARGPRETQYF.

The chain has TRBV2 and TRBJ2-5, with TRBD2 matching over 9 bases. Germline CDR1 SNHLY, CDR2 FYNNEI. V dropped 7 bases and J dropped 5; count of bases not matched to a gene: 8. The CDR3 spans 14 residues. Here the CDR3 reads CASTREGTAETQYF. The DNA of the CDR3 is TGTGCCAGCACGCGGGAGGGAACAGCGGAGACCCAGTACTTC.

The chain links TRBV5-4 to TRBJ2-3, with D possibly called TRBD1 or TRBD2 (5 bases each). V lost 2 bases, J lost 2 bases, and 12 bases lay in between. The CDR3 is 15 amino acids. Per the germline V gene, CDR1 is SGHNT and CDR2 is YYREEE (reference sequence). The CDR3 bases are TGTGCCAGCAGCTTTAGGGCCGGGGCCACAGATACGCAGTATTTT. Translated, it gives CASSFRAGATDTQYF.

The chain is built from TRBV2 and TRBJ2-7; 12 bases line up with TRBD2. CDR1 SNHLY and CDR2 FYNNEI come from the germline V gene. V dropped 5 bases and J dropped 4; count of bases not matched to a gene: 6. CDR3 length: 15 residues. CDR3 loop: CASSPSGGAFYEQYF. The CDR3 DNA reads TGTGCCAGCAGTCCTAGCGGGGGGGCCTTTTACGAGCAGTACTTC.

The J gene is TRBJ1-5, the V gene TRBV6-1; D gene uncertain. There are 14 residues in the CDR3. Germline CDR1 MNHNS, CDR2 SASEGT. The V end lost 1 base, the J end lost 3 bases, and 7 bases lay between the germline ends. CDR3 region: CASSEERSNQPQHF. CDR3 coding DNA: TGTGCCAGCAGTGAAGAACGGTCCAATCAGCCCCAGCATTTT.

The chain joins TRBV28 to TRBJ1-2; D may be TRBD1 (5 bases). V dropped 5 bases and J dropped 2 bases, with 15 bases sitting between them. This CDR3 contains 15 residues. CDR1 and CDR2 (germline): MDHEN, SYDVKM. Here the CDR3 DNA reads TGTGCCAGCAGTACCCTCGGGGGAGGGAACTATGGCTACACCTTC. Translated: CASSTLGGGNYGYTF.

V gene TRBV7-3 combines with J gene TRBJ2-7, with D perhaps matching TRBD2 (7 bases). Germline assignment: CDR1 SGHTA and CDR2 FQGTGA. This CDR3 spans 14 amino acids. V shed 4 bases and J shed 2 bases, with 12 bases lying between them. Written as DNA, the CDR3 is TGTGCCAGCAGCTGGTACGGGGGGCCCTACGAGCAGTACTTC. This encodes CASSWYGGPYEQYF.

This chain joins TRBV30 and TRBJ2-7, with D maybe TRBD2 (5 bases). The germline V gene encodes CDR1 GTSNPN and CDR2 SVGIG (reference sequence). The CDR3 covers 14 residues. Between the trimmed V and J ends, which lost 2 bases and 4 bases, there was a span of 15 bases. The CDR3 loop reads CAWSRTGGRYEQYF. The CDR3 nucleotides read TGTGCCTGGAGTAGGACTGGCGGAAGGTACGAGCAGTACTTC.

Turning to this clone: The sample holds other DNA sequences that translate to the same CDR3. CDR3 in amino acids: CASSLTGAYGYTF. CDR3 bases: TGTGCCAGCAGTTTAACTGGGGCCTATGGCTACACCTTC. V usage is TRBV27 and J usage is TRBJ1-2, with a tentative D call TRBD1 (5 bases). Per germline, CDR1 MNHEY and CDR2 SMNVEV (reference sequence). This CDR3 has 13 amino acids. V lost 2 bases and J lost 4, with 8 bases in between.

This clone was recorded a few times. The chain joins TRBV5-4 to TRBJ1-6, with 10 bases lining up with TRBD1. The germline CDR1 and CDR2 sequences are SGHNT and YYREEE (reference sequence). The CDR3 runs 14 residues. The V segment lost 4 bases and the J segment 8 bases; nucleotides outside the gene matches: 3. CDR3 residues: CASSPGTGDSPLHF. The CDR3, as DNA: TGTGCCAGCAGCCCAGGGACAGGGGATTCACCCCTCCACTTT.

Comments on this clone: At one end, the junction sequence differs from germline, possibly due to a read error. The chain uses TRBV18 and TRBJ1-1; D is possibly TRBD1 (5 bases). The CDR3 covers 12 residues. In germline, CDR1 is KGHSH, CDR2 LQKENI. The CDR3 region is CASSPPGTAAFF. Here the CDR3 DNA reads TGTGCCAGCTCACCACCGGGGACTGCAGCTTTCTTT.